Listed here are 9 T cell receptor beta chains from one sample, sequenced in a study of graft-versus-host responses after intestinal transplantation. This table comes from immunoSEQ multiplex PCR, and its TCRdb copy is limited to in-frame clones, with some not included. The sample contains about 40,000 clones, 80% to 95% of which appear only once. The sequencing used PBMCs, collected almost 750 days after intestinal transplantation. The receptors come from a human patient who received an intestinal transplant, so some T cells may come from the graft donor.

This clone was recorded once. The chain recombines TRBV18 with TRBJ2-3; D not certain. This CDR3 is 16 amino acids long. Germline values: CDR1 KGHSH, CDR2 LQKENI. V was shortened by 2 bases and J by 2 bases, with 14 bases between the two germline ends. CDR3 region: CASSPDLPVPTDTQYF. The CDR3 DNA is TGTGCCAGCTCACCAGATCTGCCAGTTCCCACAGATACGCAGTATTTT.

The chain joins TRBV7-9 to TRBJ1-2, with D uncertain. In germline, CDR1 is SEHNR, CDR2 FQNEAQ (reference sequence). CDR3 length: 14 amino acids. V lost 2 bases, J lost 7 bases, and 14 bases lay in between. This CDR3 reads CASSLKAGPSGYTF. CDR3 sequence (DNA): TGTGCCAGCAGCTTAAAAGCGGGCCCCAGTGGCTACACCTTC.

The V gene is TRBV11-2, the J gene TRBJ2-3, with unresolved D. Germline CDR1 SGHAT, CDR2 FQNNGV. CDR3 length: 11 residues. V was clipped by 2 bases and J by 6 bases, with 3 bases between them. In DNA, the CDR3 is TGTGCCAGCAGCTTAACGGATACGCAGTATTTT. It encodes CASSLTDTQYF.

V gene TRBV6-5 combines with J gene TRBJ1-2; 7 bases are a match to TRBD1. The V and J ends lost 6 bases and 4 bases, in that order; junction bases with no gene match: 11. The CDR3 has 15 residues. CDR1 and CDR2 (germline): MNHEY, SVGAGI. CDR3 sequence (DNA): TGTGCCAGCAGGGGCGACAGGGCCCTTTCCTATGGCTACACCTTC. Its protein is CASRGDRALSYGYTF.

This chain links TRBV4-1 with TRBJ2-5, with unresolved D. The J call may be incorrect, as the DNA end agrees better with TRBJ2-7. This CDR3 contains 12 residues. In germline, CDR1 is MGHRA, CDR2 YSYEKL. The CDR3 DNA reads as TGCGCCAGCAGCCAAGAAGGCTACGAGCAGTACTTC. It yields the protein CASSQEGYEQYF.

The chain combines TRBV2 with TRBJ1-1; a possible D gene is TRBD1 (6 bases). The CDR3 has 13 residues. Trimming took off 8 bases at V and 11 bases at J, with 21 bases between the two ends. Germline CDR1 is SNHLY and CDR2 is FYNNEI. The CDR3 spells CASYENNREEAFF. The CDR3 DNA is TGTGCCAGCTACGAGAATAACAGGGAAGAGGCTTTCTTT.

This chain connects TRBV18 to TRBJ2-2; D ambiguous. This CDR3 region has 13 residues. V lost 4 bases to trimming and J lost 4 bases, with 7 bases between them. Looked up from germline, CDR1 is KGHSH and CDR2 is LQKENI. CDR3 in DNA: TGTGCCAGCTCACTCGGAATCACCGGGGAGCTGTTTTTT. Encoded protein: CASSLGITGELFF.

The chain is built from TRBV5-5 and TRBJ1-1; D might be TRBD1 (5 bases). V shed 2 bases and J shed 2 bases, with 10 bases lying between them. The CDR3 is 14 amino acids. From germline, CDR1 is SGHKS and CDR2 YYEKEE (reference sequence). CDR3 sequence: CASSLVRANTEAFF. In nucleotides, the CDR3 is TGTGCCAGCAGCTTAGTCAGGGCTAACACTGAAGCTTTCTTT. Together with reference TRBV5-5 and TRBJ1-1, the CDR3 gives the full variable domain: DAGVTQSPTHLIKTRGQQVTLRCSPISGHKSVSWYQQVLGQGPQFIFQYYEKEERGRGNFPDRFSARQFPNYSSELNVNALLLGDSALYLCASSLVRANTEAFFGQGTRLTVV.

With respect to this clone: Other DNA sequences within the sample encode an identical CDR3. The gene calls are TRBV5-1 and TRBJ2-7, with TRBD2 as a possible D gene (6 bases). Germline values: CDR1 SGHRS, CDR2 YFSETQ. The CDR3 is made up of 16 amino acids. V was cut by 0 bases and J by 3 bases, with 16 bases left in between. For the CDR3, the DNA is TGCGCCAGCAGCTTGGAGGGGCGGGGTGGGTACTACGAGCAGTACTTC. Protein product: CASSLEGRGGYYEQYF.